This note documents a single TCR beta chain sequence. The CDR3 loop spans 13 amino acids. V was clipped by 5 bases and J by 12 bases; unmatched bases: 9. Germline assignment: CDR1 SEHNR and CDR2 FQNEAQ (reference sequence). The second PCR ran about 6 to 11 cycles with a sample-barcoded 5' primer and J-beta primers. TCRdb itself ran the 5' RACE reads through MiXCR, one entry per CDR3 protein. The sample lists some 900,000 distinct CDR3 sequences; around 49% were seen once. This sample is drawn from a study of blood T cells in healthy people across ages. The specimen was blood. The clonotype comes from a man aged 25 to 45 in good health. J is TRBJ2-7 and V is TRBV7-9; 11 nucleotides align to TRBD2. This CDR3 reads CASSAGTSGVSYF. CDR3 sequence (DNA): TGTGCCAGCAGCGCCGGGACTAGCGGCGTATCGTACTTC.